A selection of T cell receptor beta chains follows, all from one sample in a study of blood T cell repertoires in COVID-19. This table comes from immunoSEQ multiplex PCR, and its TCRdb copy is limited to in-frame clones, with some not included. Here the sample spans some 420,000 clones, 75% to 90% being singletons. The specimen was PBMCs or T cells enriched from blood (not recorded which). All receptors derive from a man aged 25-45 years who had recovered from COVID-19. Each CDR3 is given with its conserved first and last residue. Fields, in order: clone size, V gene, CDR3 protein. Where a row states a size, it is once, few, many or the class of an expanded clone; other rows omit it.

clone_size: .
v_call: TRBV7-7
cdr3_aa: CASSLAGQTYNEQFF

clone_size: once
v_call: TRBV5-5
cdr3_aa: CASSATLQGADGYTF

clone_size: .
v_call: TRBV5-4
cdr3_aa: CASSFRAGELFF

clone_size: .
v_call: TRBV23-1
cdr3_aa: CASSRTLGLAGGPSYNEQFF

clone_size: .
v_call: TRBV18
cdr3_aa: CASSPTGTSGINEQFF

clone_size: .
v_call: TRBV7-9
cdr3_aa: CASSVGQSSGNTIYF

clone_size: .
v_call: TRBV7-9
cdr3_aa: CASSLGTSSYNEQFF

clone_size: once
v_call: TRBV9
cdr3_aa: CASSVHRTTPKETQYF

clone_size: .
v_call: TRBV5-4
cdr3_aa: CASSTTSGNRNEQFF

clone_size: .
v_call: TRBV7-6
cdr3_aa: CASRPSGNTGELFF

clone_size: .
v_call: TRBV28
cdr3_aa: CASRNYREDTYEQYF

clone_size: .
v_call: TRBV28
cdr3_aa: CASSPDRSLTDTQYF

clone_size: .
v_call: TRBV7-8
cdr3_aa: CASSLVLVQETQYF

clone_size: .
v_call: TRBV25-1
cdr3_aa: CASRSWGETGELFF

clone_size: .
v_call: TRBV9
cdr3_aa: CASSVGLAGGNADEQYF

clone_size: .
v_call: TRBV6-4
cdr3_aa: CASSVNSYADSPLHF

clone_size: .
v_call: TRBV27
cdr3_aa: CASSTNPRGAGAEAFF

clone_size: .
v_call: TRBV7-6
cdr3_aa: CASSLGLGQGNTEAFF

clone_size: .
v_call: TRBV6-5
cdr3_aa: CASSFTTNYGYTF

clone_size: once
v_call: TRBV6-7
cdr3_aa: CASSFGTYEQYF

clone_size: .
v_call: TRBV6-5
cdr3_aa: CASSSTGYEQYF

clone_size: few
v_call: TRBV2
cdr3_aa: CASSPTGEGGDGYTF

clone_size: .
v_call: TRBV10-3
cdr3_aa: CAISDKGSGSYEQYF

clone_size: .
v_call: TRBV28
cdr3_aa: CASSFGSGAVGNTIYF

clone_size: .
v_call: TRBV30
cdr3_aa: CAWSASQPQFF

clone_size: .
v_call: TRBV4-1
cdr3_aa: CASSHPPSGNYEQFF

clone_size: .
v_call: TRBV29-1
cdr3_aa: CSVGSAFF

clone_size: .
v_call: TRBV29-1
cdr3_aa: CSVEVGSGQGAFF

clone_size: .
v_call: TRBV12-5
cdr3_aa: CASGLGDSYGYTF

clone_size: .
v_call: TRBV12-2
cdr3_aa: CASRLETGQETQYF

clone_size: once
v_call: TRBV7-9
cdr3_aa: CASSSGISSNEKLFF

clone_size: .
v_call: TRBV19
cdr3_aa: CASTTRGSSYNSPLHF

clone_size: .
v_call: TRBV12-5
cdr3_aa: CASGFGGRAIEQFF

clone_size: once
v_call: TRBV19
cdr3_aa: CASSRGARTEAFF

clone_size: .
v_call: TRBV10-1
cdr3_aa: CASSEREDGNTEAFF

clone_size: once
v_call: TRBV7-9
cdr3_aa: CASSRTGRGTEAFF

clone_size: .
v_call: TRBV28
cdr3_aa: CASNSGNQPQHF